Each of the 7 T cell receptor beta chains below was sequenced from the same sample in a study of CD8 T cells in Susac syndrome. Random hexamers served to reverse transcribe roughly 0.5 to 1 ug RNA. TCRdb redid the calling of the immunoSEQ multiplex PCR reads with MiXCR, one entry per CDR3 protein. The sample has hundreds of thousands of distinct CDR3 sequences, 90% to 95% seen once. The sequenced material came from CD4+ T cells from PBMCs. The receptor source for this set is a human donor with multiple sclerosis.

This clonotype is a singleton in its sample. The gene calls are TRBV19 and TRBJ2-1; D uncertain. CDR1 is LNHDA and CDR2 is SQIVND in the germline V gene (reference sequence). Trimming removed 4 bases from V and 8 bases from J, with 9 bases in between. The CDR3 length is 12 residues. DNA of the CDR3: TGTGCCAGTAGTAGGCGGTTCCATGAGCAGTTCTTC. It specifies CASSRRFHEQFF.

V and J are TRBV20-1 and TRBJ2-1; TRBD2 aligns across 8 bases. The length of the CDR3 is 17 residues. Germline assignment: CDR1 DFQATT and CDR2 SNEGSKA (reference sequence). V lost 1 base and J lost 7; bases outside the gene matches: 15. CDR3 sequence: CSARAVGLAGLVNEQFF. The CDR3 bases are TGCAGTGCTAGAGCCGTAGGACTAGCCGGCCTGGTGAATGAGCAGTTCTTC.

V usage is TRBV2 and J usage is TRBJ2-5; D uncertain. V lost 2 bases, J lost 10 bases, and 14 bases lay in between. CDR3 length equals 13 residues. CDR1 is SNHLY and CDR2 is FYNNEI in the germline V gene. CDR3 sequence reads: CASSERTVGDQYF. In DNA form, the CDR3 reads TGTGCCAGCAGTGAAAGAACAGTTGGGGACCAGTACTTC.

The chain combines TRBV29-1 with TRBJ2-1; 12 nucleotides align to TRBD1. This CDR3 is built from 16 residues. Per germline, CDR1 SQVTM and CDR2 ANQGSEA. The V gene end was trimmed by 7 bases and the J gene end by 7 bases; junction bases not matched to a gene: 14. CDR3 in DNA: TGCAGCGCCTCCCGGGACAGGGGGCGCGGTCGGAATGAGCAGTTCTTC. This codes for CSASRDRGRGRNEQFF.

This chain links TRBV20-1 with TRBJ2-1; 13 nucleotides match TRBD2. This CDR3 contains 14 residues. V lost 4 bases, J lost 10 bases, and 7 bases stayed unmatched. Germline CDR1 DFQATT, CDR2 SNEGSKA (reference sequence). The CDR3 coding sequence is TGCAGTGCTACCGGGACTAGCGGGGCTAGGGAGCAGTTCTTC. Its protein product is CSATGTSGAREQFF.

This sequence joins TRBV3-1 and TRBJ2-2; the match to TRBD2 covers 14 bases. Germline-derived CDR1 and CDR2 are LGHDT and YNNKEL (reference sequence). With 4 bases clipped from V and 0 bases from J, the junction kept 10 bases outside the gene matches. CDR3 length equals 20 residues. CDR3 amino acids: CASSPSSTSGGASNTGELFF. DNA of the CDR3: TGTGCCAGCAGCCCATCTTCGACTAGCGGGGGGGCGTCGAACACCGGGGAGCTGTTTTTT. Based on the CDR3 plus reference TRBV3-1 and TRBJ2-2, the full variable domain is DTAVSQTPKYLVTQMGNDKSIKCEQNLGHDTMYWYKQDSKKFLKIMFSYNNKELIINETVPNRFSPKSPDKAHLNLHINSLELGDSAVYFCASSPSSTSGGASNTGELFFGEGSRLTVL.

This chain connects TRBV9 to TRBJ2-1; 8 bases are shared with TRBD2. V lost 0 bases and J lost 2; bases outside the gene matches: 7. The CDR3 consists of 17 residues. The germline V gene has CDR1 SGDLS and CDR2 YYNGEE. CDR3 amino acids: CASSVVPSGGTYNEQFF. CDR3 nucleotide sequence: TGTGCCAGCAGCGTAGTCCCCAGCGGGGGAACCTACAATGAGCAGTTCTTC. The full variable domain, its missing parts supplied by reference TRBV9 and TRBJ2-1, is DSGVTQTPKHLITATGQRVTLRCSPRSGDLSVYWYQQSLDQGLQFLIQYYNGEERAKGNILERFSAQQFPDLHSELNLSSLELGDSALYFCASSVVPSGGTYNEQFFGPGTRLTVL.